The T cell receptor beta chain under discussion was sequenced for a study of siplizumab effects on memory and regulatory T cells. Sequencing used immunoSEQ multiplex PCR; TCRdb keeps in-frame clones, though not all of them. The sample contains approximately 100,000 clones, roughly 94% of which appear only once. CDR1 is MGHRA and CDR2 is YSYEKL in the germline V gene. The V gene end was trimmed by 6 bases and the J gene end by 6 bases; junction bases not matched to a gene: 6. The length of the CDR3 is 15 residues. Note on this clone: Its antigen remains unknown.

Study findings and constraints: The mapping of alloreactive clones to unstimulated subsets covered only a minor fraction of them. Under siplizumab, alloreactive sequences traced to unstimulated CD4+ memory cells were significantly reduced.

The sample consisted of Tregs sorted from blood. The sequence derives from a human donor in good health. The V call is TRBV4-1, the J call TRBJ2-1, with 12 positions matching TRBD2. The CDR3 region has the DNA TGCGCCAGCAGAAAACTAGCGGGAGGCCTCAATGAGCAGTTCTTC. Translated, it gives CASRKLAGGLNEQFF.